This TCR beta chain comes out of a study of blood T cell repertoires in COVID-19. The table came from immunoSEQ multiplex PCR; TCRdb's copy has only in-frame clones and leaves some out. The data show more than 110,000 clones, nearly 85% seen once. Sequencing was done on a sample of peripheral blood. The sequence was obtained from a human donor in a cohort sampled during active COVID-19.

The CDR3 sequence is CASSLDESYGGYTF. The CDR3 DNA follows: TGTGCCAGCAGCTTAGATGAGTCCTACGGGGGCTACACCTTC. The J gene is TRBJ1-2, the V gene TRBV7-2; no clear D. CDR1 is SGHTA and CDR2 is FQGNSA in the germline V gene. Trimming left V 1 base short and J 8 bases short, with 14 bases between. This CDR3 has 14 amino acids.